The rows below give T cell receptor beta chains drawn from one sample of a study of molecular identifiers for immune sequencing clone quantification. TCRdb itself ran the PCR reads through MiXCR, one entry per CDR3 protein. This table holds some 320,000 distinct CDR3 sequences, 20% to 25% found once. Source material: naive CD8+ T cells from blood, with Jurkat cell RNA spiked in. The receptors here all came from a human donor in good health. Some libraries in this study had Jurkat cell RNA spiked in. Both conserved end residues are part of each CDR3. Each record gives: J gene, clone size, D gene, CDR3 length, V gene, CDR3 DNA, CDR3 protein. The D gene is left open where the match is weak. Size is omitted from some rows. Given values are once, few, many or a class for expanded clones.

TRBJ2-7 | many | . | 13 | TRBV19 | TGTGCCAGTAGCCCGGGACAACACTACGAGCAGTACTTC | CASSPGQHYEQYF
TRBJ2-7 | few | . | 11 | TRBV6-1 | TGTGCCAGCAATGAAGGGTGGCATCCCTTCTTC | CASNEGWHPFF
TRBJ2-2 | few | . | 15 | TRBV4-1 | TGCGCCAGCAGCCAAGAAGTTTTTGTTACCGGGGAGCAGTTTTTT | CASSQEVFVTGEQFF
TRBJ2-2 | many | TRBD1 | 14 | TRBV6-6 | TGTGCCAGCAGGGTACAGGGGTTCACCGGGGAGCTGTTTTTT | CASRVQGFTGELFF
TRBJ2-2 | many | . | 16 | TRBV7-9 | TGTGCCAGCAGCCCATCTCCGGGACATAACACCGGGGAGCTGTTTTTT | CASSPSPGHNTGELFF
TRBJ2-7 | . | . | 16 | TRBV4-3 | TGCGCCAGCAGCCAATCAGGGCCTAGCGTAACCTACGAGCAGTACTTC | CASSQSGPSVTYEQYF
TRBJ2-6 | many | . | 15 | TRBV6-5 | TGTGCCAGCAGTTATGGATCATCTGGGGCCAACGTCCTGACTTTC | CASSYGSSGANVLTF
TRBJ2-1 | few | . | 15 | TRBV2 | TGTGCCAGCAGTGAAGGAGGGGTTTTGGACAATGAGCAGTTCTTC | CASSEGGVLDNEQFF
TRBJ2-5 | many | . | 15 | TRBV28 | TGTGCCAGCAGTTTATATCTAGGGGCCCAAGAGACCCAGTACTTC | CASSLYLGAQETQYF
TRBJ2-5 | . | . | 17 | TRBV9 | TGTGCCAGCAGCGGAGAGAGAGGGGGACTGATCCAAGAGACCCAGTACTTC | CASSGERGGLIQETQYF
TRBJ1-5 | . | TRBD1 | 17 | TRBV6-2/TRBV6-3 | TGTGCCAGCAGTAGCCTACAGGGGGCGTTGGGCAATCAGCCCCAGCATTTT | CASSSLQGALGNQPQHF
TRBJ1-1 | once | . | 14 | TRBV6-5 | TGTGCCAGCAGTCTACGACATACGAGCACTGAAGCTTTCTTT | CASSLRHTSTEAFF
TRBJ1-1 | many | . | 11 | TRBV29-1 | TGCAGCGTTGAATTGGGGATGGGAGCTTTCTTT | CSVELGMGAFF
TRBJ2-7 | many | . | 14 | TRBV28 | TGTGCCAGCAACGCTTATACTTACTCCTACGAGCAGTACTTC | CASNAYTYSYEQYF
TRBJ2-7 | many | . | 14 | TRBV5-5 | TGTGCCAGCAGCTGGGGGGACGGAACCTACGAGCAGTACTTC | CASSWGDGTYEQYF
TRBJ2-7 | many | . | 16 | TRBV28 | TGTGCCAGCAGGATCGAGCCCGAGACGGGTTCCTACGAGCAGTACTTC | CASRIEPETGSYEQYF
TRBJ2-2 | few | TRBD1 | 15 | TRBV27 | TGTGCCAGCAGTGCGGCTGACAGGGGTACCGGGGAGCTGTTTTTT | CASSAADRGTGELFF
TRBJ1-1 | many | . | 14 | TRBV28 | TGTGCCAGCAGTTTGAGCGGTACGAACACTGAAGCTTTCTTT | CASSLSGTNTEAFF
TRBJ2-2 | many | . | 14 | TRBV6-2/TRBV6-3 | TGTGCCAGCAGACCCTTCGATGACACCGGGGAGCTGTTTTTT | CASRPFDDTGELFF
TRBJ1-1 | . | . | 17 | TRBV6-2/TRBV6-3 | TGTGCCAGCATCAACCCTCCCTGGGACTGGGGGAACACTGAAGCTTTCTTT | CASINPPWDWGNTEAFF
TRBJ2-1 | many | . | 15 | TRBV6-6 | TGTGCCAGCACCGCTCTTGGGGGAGGATACAATGAGCAGTTCTTC | CASTALGGGYNEQFF
TRBJ2-1 | many | . | 13 | TRBV6-5 | TGTGCCAGCAGTCCCGGACATCGGGGTGAGCAGTTCTTC | CASSPGHRGEQFF
TRBJ2-3 | few | . | 15 | TRBV9 | TGTGCCAGCAGCGTAGGTTTCGGTAGCCTCAGTGCGCAGTATTTT | CASSVGFGSLSAQYF
TRBJ2-4 | many | . | 13 | TRBV27 | TGTGCCAGCAAACCGGCCGGGACGGCGGAGGAGTACTTC | CASKPAGTAEEYF
TRBJ2-3 | many | TRBD2 | 15 | TRBV20-1 | TGCAGTGCTAGAATAAGCGGGGGTCGCACAGATACGCAGTATTTT | CSARISGGRTDTQYF
TRBJ2-7 | many | TRBD1 | 14 | TRBV6-5 | TGTGCCAGCAGCTCCGGGACAGGGTACTACGAGCAGTACTTC | CASSSGTGYYEQYF
TRBJ2-7 | many | . | 12 | TRBV12-3/TRBV12-4 | TGTGCCAGCAGATCCGGCCTGCCCGAGCAGTACTTC | CASRSGLPEQYF
TRBJ2-3 | few | . | 15 | TRBV7-9 | TGTGCCAGCAGCCCAGGGCACTTTTCCACAGATACGCAGTATTTT | CASSPGHFSTDTQYF
TRBJ1-5 | few | . | 15 | TRBV9 | TGTGCCAGCAGCGCATGGGGGGGCAGCGATCAGCCCCAGCATTTT | CASSAWGGSDQPQHF
TRBJ2-2 | . | . | 13 | TRBV4-1 | TGCGCCAGCAGCCAAGATCCCACCGGGGAGCTGTTTTTT | CASSQDPTGELFF
TRBJ2-3 | few | . | 15 | TRBV10-3 | TGTGCCATCAGTCCTGGCTCCGGGGGCACAGATACGCAGTATTTT | CAISPGSGGTDTQYF
TRBJ2-5 | many | . | 14 | TRBV7-2 | TGTGCCAGCAGCCCCCCGAACGCGCAAGAGACCCAGTACTTC | CASSPPNAQETQYF
TRBJ1-5 | few | . | 15 | TRBV4-2 | TGTGCCAGCAGCCAAGGTCCGGGAAGCAATCAGCCCCAGCATTTT | CASSQGPGSNQPQHF
TRBJ2-5 | many | TRBD2 | 15 | TRBV12-3/TRBV12-4 | TGTGCCAGCAGTCTAGCGGGAGGAGGCCAAGAGACCCAGTACTTC | CASSLAGGGQETQYF
TRBJ2-7 | many | TRBD2 | 14 | TRBV5-1 | TGCGCCAGCAGCGCCAAGGGAGGGGCCTACGAGCAGTACTTC | CASSAKGGAYEQYF